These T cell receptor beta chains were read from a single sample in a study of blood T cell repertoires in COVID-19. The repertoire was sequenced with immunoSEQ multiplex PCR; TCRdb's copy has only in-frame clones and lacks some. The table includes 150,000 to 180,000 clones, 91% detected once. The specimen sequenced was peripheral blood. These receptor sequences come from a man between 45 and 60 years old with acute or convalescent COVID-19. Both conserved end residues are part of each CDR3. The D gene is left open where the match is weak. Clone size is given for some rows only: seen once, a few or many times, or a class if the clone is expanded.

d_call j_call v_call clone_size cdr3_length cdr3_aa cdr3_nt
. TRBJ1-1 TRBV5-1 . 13 CASRTAVDTEAFF TGCGCCAGTCGAACAGCGGTTGACACTGAAGCTTTCTTT
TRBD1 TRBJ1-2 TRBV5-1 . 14 CASSPRQGFYGYTF TGCGCCAGCAGCCCGAGACAGGGCTTTTATGGCTACACCTTC
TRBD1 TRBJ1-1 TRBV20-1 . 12 CSASSETGLAFF TGCAGTGCTAGTTCGGAGACAGGGCTCGCTTTCTTT
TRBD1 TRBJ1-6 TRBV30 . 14 CAWSLGQGNSPLHF TGTGCCTGGAGTTTGGGACAGGGTAATTCACCCCTCCACTTT
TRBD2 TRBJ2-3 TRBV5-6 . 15 CASSELAGGRDTQYF TGTGCCAGCAGCGAACTAGCGGGGGGGCGTGATACGCAGTATTTT
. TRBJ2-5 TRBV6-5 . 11 CASRTGGTQYF TGTGCCAGCCGGACCGGGGGGACCCAGTACTTC
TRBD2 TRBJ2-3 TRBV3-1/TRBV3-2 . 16 CASSQFSGELSDTQYF TGTGCCAGCAGCCAATTTAGCGGGGAGTTGTCAGATACGCAGTATTTT
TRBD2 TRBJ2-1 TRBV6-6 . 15 CASSLLAGTYNEQFF TGTGCCAGCAGTCTACTAGCGGGAACCTACAATGAGCAGTTCTTC
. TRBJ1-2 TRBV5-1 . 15 CASSPHRGAGYGYTF TGCGCCAGCAGCCCCCACCGGGGGGCTGGTTATGGCTACACCTTC
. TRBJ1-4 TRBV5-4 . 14 CASSLDPSDEKLFF TGTGCCAGCAGCTTGGATCCGAGCGATGAAAAACTGTTTTTT
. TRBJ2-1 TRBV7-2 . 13 CASSLARDNEQFF TGTGCCAGCAGCTTAGCGCGGGACAATGAGCAGTTCTTC
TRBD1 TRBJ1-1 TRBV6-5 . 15 CASSQHRDRDTEAFF TGTGCCAGCAGTCAACACCGGGACAGGGACACTGAAGCTTTCTTT
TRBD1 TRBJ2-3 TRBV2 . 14 CASSEIRGTDTQYF TGTGCCAGCAGTGAAATCAGGGGGACAGATACGCAGTATTTT
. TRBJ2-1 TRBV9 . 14 CASSVERQNNEQFF TGTGCCAGCAGCGTAGAGCGACAGAACAATGAGCAGTTCTTC
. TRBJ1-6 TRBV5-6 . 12 CASAYGGSPLHF TGTGCCAGCGCCTACGGGGGGTCACCCCTCCACTTT
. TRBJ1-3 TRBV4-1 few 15 CASSVWGGSGNTIYF TGCGCCAGCAGCGTATGGGGAGGCTCTGGAAACACCATATATTTT
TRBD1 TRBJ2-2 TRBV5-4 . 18 CASSRPKQGPYLTGELFF TGTGCCAGCAGCCGACCGAAACAGGGGCCCTACCTCACCGGGGAGCTGTTTTTT
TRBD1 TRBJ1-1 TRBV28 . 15 CASSATGGRDTEAFF TGTGCCAGCAGTGCAACAGGGGGGAGGGACACTGAAGCTTTCTTT
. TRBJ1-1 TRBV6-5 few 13 CASRPYRASEAFF TGTGCCAGCAGACCCTACAGGGCCAGCGAAGCTTTCTTT
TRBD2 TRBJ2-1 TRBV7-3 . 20 CASSLTGTGTSGFSYNEQFF TGTGCCAGCAGCTTAACAGGTACCGGGACTAGCGGATTCTCCTACAATGAGCAGTTCTTC
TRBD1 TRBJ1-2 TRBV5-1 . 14 CASSVGQVGYGYTF TGCGCCAGCAGCGTAGGACAGGTGGGATATGGCTACACCTTC
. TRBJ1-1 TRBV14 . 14 CASSLQRSNTEAFF TGTGCCAGCAGCCTCCAGAGGTCGAACACTGAAGCTTTCTTT
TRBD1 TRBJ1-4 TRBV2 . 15 CASSDGGQGAGKLFF TGTGCCAGCAGTGATGGGGGACAGGGGGCAGGAAAACTGTTTTTT
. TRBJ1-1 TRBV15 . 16 CATSRQLTGAGAEAFF TGTGCCACCAGCAGACAATTGACTGGGGCGGGAGCTGAAGCTTTCTTT
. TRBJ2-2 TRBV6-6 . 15 CASTPGHPNTGELFF TGTGCCAGCACTCCGGGACATCCGAACACCGGGGAGCTGTTTTTT
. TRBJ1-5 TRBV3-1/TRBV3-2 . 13 CASSQDEAQPQHF TGTGCCAGCAGCCAAGATGAGGCTCAGCCCCAGCATTTT
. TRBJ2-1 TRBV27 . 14 CASRTEIADNEQFF TGTGCCAGCAGAACAGAGATAGCGGACAATGAGCAGTTCTTC
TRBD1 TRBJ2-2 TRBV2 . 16 CASSSQGPTNTGELFF TGTGCCAGCAGTTCACAGGGGCCAACGAACACCGGGGAGCTGTTTTTT
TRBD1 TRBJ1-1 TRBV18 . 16 CASSPMTGVKHTEAFF TGTGCCAGCTCACCCATGACAGGGGTGAAACACACTGAAGCTTTCTTT
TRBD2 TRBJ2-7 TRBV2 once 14 CASIVTSGRGEQYF TGTGCCAGCATTGTTACTAGCGGGAGAGGGGAGCAGTACTTC
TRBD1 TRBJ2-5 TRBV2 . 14 CASVRGSRQETQYF TGTGCCAGCGTCAGGGGGAGCAGACAAGAGACCCAGTACTTC
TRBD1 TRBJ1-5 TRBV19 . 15 CASSPRTGTNQPQHF TGTGCCAGTAGCCCCCGGACAGGAACAAATCAGCCCCAGCATTTT
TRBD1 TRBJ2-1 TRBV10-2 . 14 CASSGPGQGGEQFF TGCGCCAGCAGTGGGCCGGGACAGGGAGGTGAGCAGTTCTTC
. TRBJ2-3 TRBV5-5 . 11 CASSGGPAEYF TGTGCCAGCAGCGGAGGACCCGCAGAGTATTTT
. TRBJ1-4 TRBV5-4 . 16 CASSGDPDRRSEKLFF TGTGCCAGCAGCGGTGATCCGGACCGGAGGAGTGAAAAACTGTTTTTT